Included here is one TCR beta chain sequence, with context. The germline V gene encodes CDR1 SQVTM and CDR2 ANQGSEA. CDR3 length: 15 residues. V lost 7 bases, J lost 1 base, and 10 bases stayed unmatched. This specimen belongs to a study of blood T cell repertoires in COVID-19. Whole-study context: Whether acute or convalescent, the COVID-19 samples came from the United States, Italy and Spain.

Source study methods: The authors estimated nucleated cell counts from reference gene primer amplification. Sequenced by immunoSEQ multiplex PCR; TCRdb stores in-frame clones only, minus some. For V, J and clone size, that table is used; D and trimming come from the DNA. The table lists fewer than 200,000 clones, roughly 82% of them singletons. The sequenced sample consisted of peripheral blood. This receptor was identified in a woman aged 70-85 years with acute or convalescent COVID-19. The chain carries TRBV29-1 and TRBJ1-1; TRBD1 matches 9 bases. The CDR3 sequence is CSAPRRGQGNTEAFF. The CDR3 DNA reads TGCAGCGCCCCCCGCCGGGGACAGGGGAACACTGAAGCTTTCTTT.